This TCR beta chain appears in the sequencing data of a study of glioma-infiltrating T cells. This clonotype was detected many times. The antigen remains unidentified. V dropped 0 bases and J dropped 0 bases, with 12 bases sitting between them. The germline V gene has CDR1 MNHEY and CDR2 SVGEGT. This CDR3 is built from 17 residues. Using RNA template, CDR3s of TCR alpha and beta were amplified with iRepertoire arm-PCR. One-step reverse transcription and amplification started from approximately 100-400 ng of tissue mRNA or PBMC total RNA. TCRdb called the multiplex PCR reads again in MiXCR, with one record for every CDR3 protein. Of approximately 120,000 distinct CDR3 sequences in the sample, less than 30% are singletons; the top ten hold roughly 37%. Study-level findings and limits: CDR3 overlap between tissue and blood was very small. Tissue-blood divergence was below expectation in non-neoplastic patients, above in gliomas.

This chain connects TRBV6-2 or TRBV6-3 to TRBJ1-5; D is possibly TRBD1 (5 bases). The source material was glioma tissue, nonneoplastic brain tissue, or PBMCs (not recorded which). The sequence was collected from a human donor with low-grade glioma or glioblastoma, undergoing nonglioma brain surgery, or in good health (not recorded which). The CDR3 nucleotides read TGTGCCAGCAGTTACTCGGGGGTGGGGTATAGCAATCAGCCCCAGCATTTT. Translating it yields CASSYSGVGYSNQPQHF.